This TCR beta chain appears in the sequencing data of a study of blood T cells in healthy people across ages. There are 14 residues in the CDR3. Germline V gene sequence: CDR1 MNHEY, CDR2 SVGAGI. Each sample yielded at least 6 million isolated PBMCs. With regard to this clonotype: Germline is not matched at one junction end, which may reflect a read error.

It was with a sample-barcoded 5' primer and a J-beta primer mix that a second PCR of roughly 7 to 11 cycles was run. TCRdb fed the 5' RACE reads into MiXCR, producing one record per CDR3 protein. The profile shows some 750,000 distinct CDR3 sequences, around a fifth of them singletons. Source material: blood. The chain combines TRBV6-5 with TRBJ1-4; D ambiguous. The sequence derives from a man aged 65-85 years in good health. The CDR3 DNA reads as TGTGCCAGCAGTTATGGCACAACTAGTGAAAAACTGTTTTTT. It translates to CASSYGTTSEKLFF.